The 23 T cell receptor beta chains in this list originate from one sample, sequenced in a study of cytomegalovirus exposure and HLA in healthy donors. The PCR had 60 Vbeta and 13 Jbeta primers. The data were produced by immunoSEQ multiplex PCR, yet TCRdb's version contains in-frame clones alone and is incomplete. The data contain about 170,000 clones, 60% to 80% of them singletons. Specimen: PBMCs. The receptors originated from a woman aged 50 to 60 in good health and CMV-seropositive.

This chain links TRBV7-3 with TRBJ2-6; TRBD1 might be the D (5 bases). The CDR3 consists of 14 residues. The germline V gene has CDR1 SGHTA and CDR2 FQGTGA. The V end lost 8 bases, the J end lost 0 bases, and 8 bases lay between the germline ends. CDR3: CASGRGSGANVLTF. DNA for the CDR3: TGTGCCAGCGGTAGGGGCTCTGGGGCCAACGTCCTGACTTTC.

This clone was seen a handful of times. The chain links TRBV7-9 to TRBJ2-6; TRBD1 might be the D (5 bases). The ends were cut back, 5 bases at V and 0 bases at J, with 14 bases in the middle. The CDR3 contains 17 residues. CDR1 SEHNR and CDR2 FQNEAQ come from the germline V gene (reference sequence). CDR3 in DNA: TGTGCCAGCAGCCCAGGGCGGATGCACTCTGGGGCCAACGTCCTGACTTTC. Amino acids: CASSPGRMHSGANVLTF. The variable domain in full, with the rest retrieved from reference TRBV7-9 and TRBJ2-6, is DTGVSQNPRHKITKRGQNVTFRCDPISEHNRLYWYRQTLGQGPEFLTYFQNEAQLEKSRLLSDRFSAERPKGSFSTLEIQRTEQGDSAMYLCASSPGRMHSGANVLTFGAGSRLTVL.

This chain links TRBV5-4 with TRBJ2-5, with TRBD2 matching 11 bases. The germline V gene encodes CDR1 SGHNT and CDR2 YYREEE (reference sequence). The J segment lost 1 base and the V segment lost 2 bases, leaving 1 base of the junction unmatched. This CDR3 is 15 amino acids long. The CDR3: CASSFSGGVQETQYF. The CDR3 bases are TGTGCCAGCAGCTTTAGCGGGGGGGTCCAAGAGACCCAGTACTTC.

This chain links TRBV5-6 with TRBJ2-5; 8 nucleotides agree with TRBD1. V lost 4 bases to trimming and J lost 3 bases; unmatched junction nucleotides: 5. Germline CDR1 reads SGHDT; CDR2 reads YYEEEE. This CDR3 is 14 amino acids long. CDR3 coding DNA: TGTGCCAGCAGCCAAGGACAGGGAAAAGAGACCCAGTACTTC. Translated, it gives CASSQGQGKETQYF.

This clone was counted between two and nine times. This chain joins TRBV2 and TRBJ1-1; D is possibly TRBD1 (6 bases). Between the trimmed V and J ends, which lost 5 bases and 5 bases, there was a span of 15 bases. This CDR3 is built from 14 residues. Germline V gene sequence: CDR1 SNHLY, CDR2 FYNNEI. The CDR3 loop is CASSSEKRGTEAFF. DNA of the CDR3: TGTGCCAGCAGTTCTGAGAAGAGGGGGACTGAAGCTTTCTTT.

This clone was observed a handful of times. The rearrangement uses TRBV5-1 and TRBJ2-3, with TRBD1 matching 7 bases. The CDR3 has 14 amino acids. CDR1 and CDR2 from the germline V gene are SGHRS and YFSETQ. The V segment lost 9 bases and the J segment 2 bases; nucleotides outside the gene matches: 9. CDR3 bases: TGCGCCACCCGACAGGGTTTGGACACAGATACGCAGTATTTT. It specifies CATRQGLDTDTQYF.

Here the CDR3 reads CASSRLYAGDPEQYF. The CDR3 DNA reads TGTGCCAGCAGCCGACTCTATGCAGGGGACCCAGAGCAGTACTTC. The rearrangement links TRBV7-8 to TRBJ2-7; D might be TRBD1 (6 bases). The V gene lost 5 bases and the J gene lost 7 bases, with 21 bases spanning the gap. The CDR3 has 15 amino acids. The germline gives CDR1 SGHVS, CDR2 FQNEAQ. Supplemented by reference TRBV7-8 and TRBJ2-7, the full variable domain reads GAGVSQSPRYKVAKRGQDVALRCDPISGHVSLFWYQQALGQGPEFLTYFQNEAQLDKSGLPSDRFFAERPEGSVSTLKIQRTQQEDSAVYLCASSRLYAGDPEQYFGPGTRLTVT.

V gene TRBV7-9 combines with J gene TRBJ1-1, with D unresolved. The CDR3 spans 14 residues. Trimming cost V 1 base and J 2 bases, with 8 bases left between them. In germline, CDR1 is SEHNR, CDR2 FQNEAQ (reference sequence). The CDR3 loop is CASSLVQINTEAFF. CDR3 nucleotide sequence: TGTGCCAGCAGCTTAGTACAGATAAACACTGAAGCTTTCTTT.

The rearrangement links TRBV2 to TRBJ2-2, with a weak D call TRBD1 (5 bases). V lost 6 bases to trimming and J lost 7 bases, with 15 bases between them. Per the germline V gene, CDR1 is SNHLY and CDR2 is FYNNEI. The CDR3 is made up of 14 amino acids. CDR3 amino acids: CASSREISGGELFF. For the CDR3, the DNA is TGTGCCAGCAGCAGGGAAATTTCTGGCGGGGAGCTGTTTTTT.

J is TRBJ1-4 and V is TRBV2, with 10 bases matching TRBD1. CDR1 and CDR2 from the germline V gene are SNHLY and FYNNEI. J gave up 5 bases and V 6 bases, and 9 bases lay outside the gene matches. This CDR3 is 16 amino acids long. CDR3 DNA: TGTGCCAGCAGAGCACAATGGGACAGGGGCAATGAAAAACTGTTTTTT. It is translated as CASRAQWDRGNEKLFF.

The chain uses TRBV6-6 and TRBJ1-5; TRBD1 aligns across 7 bases. The trim removed 7 bases at V and 2 bases at J, leaving 11 bases unmatched. Looked up from germline, CDR1 is MNHNY and CDR2 is SVGAGI (reference sequence). The CDR3 consists of 16 residues. The DNA of the CDR3 is TGTGCCAGCACTGGGGACAGACTCTCACGCAATCAGCCCCAGCATTTT. Residues: CASTGDRLSRNQPQHF.

With respect to this clone: Its ends do not fully match the called genes, so a read error is possible. The V and J genes are TRBV7-7 and TRBJ2-5; TRBD2 aligns across 15 bases. The CDR3 totals 16 residues. Per germline, CDR1 SSHAT and CDR2 FNYEAQ (reference sequence). CDR3 sequence reads: CASSSGLAGGMETQYF. CDR3 sequence (DNA): TGTGCTAGCAGCTCGGGACTAGCGGGGGGAATGGAGACCCAGTACTTC.

The chain recombines TRBV5-6 with TRBJ2-3; 9 bases fit TRBD2. With 0 bases clipped from V and 5 bases from J, the junction kept 7 bases outside the gene matches. The CDR3 is 16 residues long. Germline CDR1 SGHDT, CDR2 YYEEEE. The CDR3 nucleotides are TGTGCCAGCAGCTTGGATAGCGGGAGTTCAATAGATACGCAGTATTTT. Its translation: CASSLDSGSSIDTQYF.

This clone was observed once. The CDR3 here is CATSTRARGSQPQHF. The CDR3 coding sequence is TGTGCCACCAGCACGAGAGCAAGGGGTAGCCAGCCCCAGCATTTT. The rearrangement joins TRBV15 to TRBJ1-5; D might be TRBD1 (5 bases). The CDR3 loop spans 15 amino acids. Germline V lookup: CDR1 LNHNV, CDR2 YYDKDF (reference sequence). Deletions cut 4 bases from V and 7 bases from J, with 17 bases between.

The V and J genes are TRBV4-2 and TRBJ1-1, with D possibly matching TRBD1 (6 bases). Trimming cost V 1 base and J 6 bases, with 9 bases left between them. Germline V CDR1 and CDR2: LGHNA, YNFKEQ. The CDR3 is made up of 13 amino acids. The CDR3 region is CASSQVEGAEAFF. For the CDR3, the DNA is TGTGCCAGCAGCCAAGTTGAGGGGGCTGAAGCTTTCTTT.

The chain is built from TRBV5-4 and TRBJ1-4; 8 bases are a match to TRBD1. The V gene's germline CDR1 is SGHNT and CDR2 YYREEE (reference sequence). There are 15 residues in the CDR3. The ends lost 4 bases at V and 8 bases at J; junction bases unmatched: 10. The CDR3, as DNA: TGTGCCAGCAGCCTCCGGACAGGGATGGAGGAAAAACTGTTTTTT. Its translation: CASSLRTGMEEKLFF.

The V gene is TRBV28, the J gene TRBJ2-7; 10 positions agree with TRBD1. Losses at the gene ends were 6 bases for V and 2 bases for J; bases not matched to a gene: 10. The CDR3 loop spans 16 amino acids. Germline-derived CDR1 and CDR2 are MDHEN and SYDVKM. The chain's CDR3 is CASRGQGQGQPYEQYF. DNA of the CDR3: TGTGCCAGCAGGGGACAGGGGCAAGGCCAACCCTACGAGCAGTACTTC. Full variable domain (outside the CDR3, taken from reference TRBV28 and TRBJ2-7): DVKVTQSSRYLVKRTGEKVFLECVQDMDHENMFWYRQDPGLGLRLIYFSYDVKMKEKGDIPEGYSVSREKKERFSLILESASTNQTSMYLCASRGQGQGQPYEQYFGPGTRLTVT.

This chain links TRBV5-6 with TRBJ2-4; TRBD2 is a possible D gene (6 bases). Per germline, CDR1 SGHDT and CDR2 YYEEEE. The CDR3 sequence is 13 residues long. The ends were cut back, 0 bases at V and 15 bases at J, with 16 bases in the middle. The DNA of the CDR3 is TGTGCCAGCAGCTTGGCCGGGGAAAGGAGGGGGTACTTC. This sequence encodes CASSLAGERRGYF.

The chain joins TRBV5-1 to TRBJ1-2; the D gene is possibly TRBD1 (6 bases). Germline assignment: CDR1 SGHRS and CDR2 YFSETQ. The CDR3 is 14 amino acids. The germline V and J ends were trimmed by 0 bases and 4 bases, with 10 bases remaining between them. The DNA for the CDR3 is TGCGCCAGCAGCTTGGACAGGGCGGCCTATGGCTACACCTTC. Amino acids: CASSLDRAAYGYTF.

This clone is a singleton in its sample. This rearrangement joins TRBV6-6 to TRBJ1-1; D is undetermined. Trimming stripped 8 bases from V and 7 bases from J, with 17 bases between. The CDR3 has 13 residues. In germline, CDR1 is MNHNY, CDR2 SVGAGI (reference sequence). CDR3: CASLLARSLEAFF. The CDR3 DNA sequence: TGTGCCAGCCTGCTGGCACGAAGTCTTGAAGCTTTCTTT.

The V and J genes are TRBV27 and TRBJ2-1; 12 bases are a match to TRBD2. The CDR3 runs 12 residues. V was pared by 10 bases and J by 7 bases, with 2 bases of the junction left unmatched. Germline CDR1 reads MNHEY; CDR2 reads SMNVEV (reference sequence). This CDR3 is CATGLAGNEQFF. CDR3 nucleotide sequence: TGTGCCACCGGACTAGCGGGAAATGAGCAGTTCTTC.

The rearrangement links TRBV30 to TRBJ1-4, with a possible D match to TRBD1 (5 bases). V was shortened by 1 base and J by 0 bases, with 12 bases between the two germline ends. This CDR3 spans 16 amino acids. CDR1 is GTSNPN, CDR2 SVGIG, per germline (reference sequence). The CDR3 DNA reads TGTGCCTGGAGTGGTTCCGGGGGTGCAACTAATGAAAAACTGTTTTTT. Protein product: CAWSGSGGATNEKLFF.

The J gene is TRBJ1-4, the V gene TRBV4-2; 9 positions agree with TRBD1. The CDR3 is 18 amino acids. V gave up 5 bases and J gave up 1 base; unmatched junction bases: 11. Germline V lookup: CDR1 LGHNA, CDR2 YNFKEQ. CDR3 in DNA: TGTGCCAGCAGCAAATCGGGACAGGGAAGAGGAACTAATGAAAAACTGTTTTTT. Translating it yields CASSKSGQGRGTNEKLFF.